The 24 T cell receptor beta chains reported below all come from one sample, sequenced in a study of blood T cell repertoires in COVID-19. The repertoire was sequenced with immunoSEQ multiplex PCR; TCRdb's copy has only in-frame clones and lacks some. The repertoire holds around 310,000 clones, with 90% as singletons. Sequencing was done on a sample of peripheral blood. These receptors were taken from a woman between 40 and 50 years old with COVID-19, enrolled during active disease.

This sequence joins TRBV28 and TRBJ2-2; tentative D call: TRBD1 (6 bases). The CDR3 covers 16 residues. V lost 3 bases and J lost 6, with 17 bases in between. The germline gives CDR1 MDHEN, CDR2 SYDVKM. The CDR3 nucleotides read TGTGCCAGCAGTTTTGGTGGACAGTATTCGTCCGGGGAGCTGTTTTTT. Translation: CASSFGGQYSSGELFF.

J is TRBJ1-2 and V is TRBV6-1; D gene uncertain. V gave up 0 bases and J gave up 8 bases, with 13 bases separating them. Germline V gene lookup returns CDR1 MNHNS and CDR2 SASEGT. This CDR3 region has 14 residues. The CDR3 region has the DNA TGTGCCAGCAGTGAAGCTGGAGGAACCGAGGGCTACACCTTC. The encoded protein is CASSEAGGTEGYTF.

The rearrangement joins TRBV9 to TRBJ2-7; TRBD1 matches at 10 bases. The CDR3 has 15 amino acids. Germline-derived CDR1 and CDR2 are SGDLS and YYNGEE. V dropped 4 bases and J dropped 3; count of bases not matched to a gene: 7. CDR3 sequence: CASSPRQGAFYEQYF. CDR3 nucleotides: TGTGCCAGCAGCCCCCGACAGGGGGCCTTCTACGAGCAGTACTTC.

This chain uses TRBV9 with TRBJ2-1; 7 bases match TRBD1. V gave up 2 bases and J gave up 0 bases; unmatched junction bases: 2. The CDR3 has 15 amino acids. From germline, CDR1 is SGDLS and CDR2 YYNGEE. The DNA for the CDR3 is TGTGCCAGCAGCGTTGAGGGGGCCTCCTACAATGAGCAGTTCTTC. It is translated as CASSVEGASYNEQFF.

This rearrangement joins TRBV27 to TRBJ2-1, with D possibly matching TRBD1 (6 bases). CDR1 MNHEY and CDR2 SMNVEV come from the germline V gene (reference sequence). This CDR3 contains 15 residues. Trimming took off 6 bases at V and 5 bases at J, with 17 bases between the two ends. This CDR3 reads CASSPRRQENNEQFF. CDR3 in DNA: TGTGCCAGCAGCCCAAGACGACAGGAAAACAATGAGCAGTTCTTC.

The V and J genes are TRBV19 and TRBJ1-4; 8 bases align to TRBD1. The germline CDR1 and CDR2 sequences are LNHDA and SQIVND (reference sequence). Trimming cost V 7 bases and J 5 bases; bases outside gene matches: 9. CDR3 length equals 15 residues. The CDR3 DNA reads TGTGCCAGTACCCTCGGACAGGGCCTCAATGAAAAACTGTTTTTT. Its translation: CASTLGQGLNEKLFF.

This clone has only one observation. This chain connects TRBV6-5 to TRBJ1-1; tentative D call: TRBD1 (6 bases). The germline CDR1 and CDR2 sequences are MNHEY and SVGAGI. V dropped 4 bases and J dropped 10 bases, with 19 bases sitting between them. This CDR3 has 14 amino acids. DNA for the CDR3: TGTGCCAGCAGTTTATCCAGGGGCTCTCGGGGAGCTTTCTTT. Protein: CASSLSRGSRGAFF.

The chain employs TRBV29-1 and TRBJ2-5; 7 bases are a match to TRBD1. The CDR3 runs 16 residues. J gave up 4 bases and V 6 bases, and 17 bases lay outside the gene matches. Per germline, CDR1 SQVTM and CDR2 ANQGSEA. This CDR3 is CSVQTGISVVRETQYF. CDR3 coding DNA: TGCAGCGTCCAGACAGGGATTTCCGTGGTTAGAGAGACCCAGTACTTC.

This chain links TRBV10-3 with TRBJ1-5; D is unclear. This CDR3 has 13 amino acids. CDR1 is ENHRY, CDR2 SYGVKD, per germline. Trimming stripped 8 bases from V and 5 bases from J, with 13 bases between. The CDR3 spells CAISTGTDQPQHF. The CDR3, as DNA: TGTGCCATCTCGACGGGAACAGATCAGCCCCAGCATTTT.

The chain recombines TRBV19 with TRBJ1-2; 8 bases match TRBD1. Germline V lookup: CDR1 LNHDA, CDR2 SQIVND (reference sequence). V trimming: 1 base; J trimming: 2 bases; junction bases outside the gene matches: 0. The CDR3 length is 14 residues. The DNA for the CDR3 is TGTGCCAGTAGTATAGGACAGGGGAACTATGGCTACACCTTC. This encodes CASSIGQGNYGYTF.

This chain links TRBV2 with TRBJ1-1; D might be TRBD1 (5 bases). Germline lookup yields CDR1 SNHLY and CDR2 FYNNEI. The CDR3 length is 14 residues. V was cut by 8 bases and J by 7 bases, with 20 bases left in between. CDR3 DNA: TGTGCCAGCGTTCTAGAACAGGCTCAATTTGAAGCTTTCTTT. As protein: CASVLEQAQFEAFF.

The V gene is TRBV5-1, the J gene TRBJ2-3; 10 bases are shared with TRBD2. V dropped 4 bases and J dropped 3; count of bases not matched to a gene: 5. The CDR3 length is 15 residues. Germline CDR1 and CDR2: SGHRS and YFSETQ. The CDR3 DNA is TGCGCCAGCAGCCCGGGACTAGCGAGAACAGATACGCAGTATTTT. It codes for CASSPGLARTDTQYF. The full variable domain, in which reference TRBV5-1 and TRBJ2-3 provide the parts outside the CDR3, is KAGVTQTPRYLIKTRGQQVTLSCSPISGHRSVSWYQQTPGQGLQFLFEYFSETQRNKGNFPGRFSGRQFSNSRSEMNVSTLELGDSALYLCASSPGLARTDTQYFGPGTRLTVL.

The chain has TRBV4-3 and TRBJ1-4; TRBD1 matches at 7 bases. Germline V gene data show CDR1 as LGHNA and CDR2 as YSLEER. The CDR3 totals 14 residues. The V gene end was trimmed by 0 bases and the J gene end by 8 bases; junction bases not matched to a gene: 3. This CDR3 is CASSQERGREKLFF. As DNA, the CDR3 is TGCGCCAGCAGCCAAGAAAGGGGGCGCGAAAAACTGTTTTTT.

This chain connects TRBV4-2 to TRBJ2-4; D is possibly TRBD2 (7 bases). V gave up 4 bases and J gave up 3 bases, with 19 bases separating them. The length of the CDR3 is 17 residues. Germline V gives CDR1 LGHNA, CDR2 YNFKEQ. CDR3 DNA sequence: TGTGCCAGCAGCCGAGCTCGGGGGGCGCAAGTCAAAAACATTCAGTACTTC. Its protein product is CASSRARGAQVKNIQYF.

J is TRBJ2-2 and V is TRBV5-4, with D possibly being TRBD1 (6 bases). V was shortened by 7 bases and J by 5 bases, with 12 bases between the two germline ends. Germline V CDR1 and CDR2: SGHNT, YYREEE (reference sequence). The CDR3 loop spans 13 amino acids. Here the CDR3 reads CASFTGRTGELFF. Here the CDR3 DNA reads TGTGCCAGCTTTACAGGGAGAACCGGGGAGCTGTTTTTT.

This chain uses TRBV15 with TRBJ2-5; D possibly corresponds to TRBD2 (5 bases). V was trimmed by 3 bases and J by 4 bases, leaving 12 bases between them. There are 14 residues in the CDR3. Per germline, CDR1 LNHNV and CDR2 YYDKDF (reference sequence). In nucleotides, the CDR3 is TGTGCCACCAGCAGTAAAAACCGGGGAGAGACCCAGTACTTC. Translating it yields CATSSKNRGETQYF.

The CDR3 reads CASRNRVPNYGYTF. The CDR3 coding sequence is TGTGCCAGCAGGAACAGGGTTCCGAACTATGGCTACACCTTC. The rearrangement joins TRBV28 to TRBJ1-2; a weak D match, TRBD1 (6 bases). The germline V gene has CDR1 MDHEN and CDR2 SYDVKM. CDR3 length: 14 amino acids. Trimming took 6 bases from V and 2 from J, leaving 13 bases between them.

This CDR3 is CASSADRGYYGYTF. As DNA, the CDR3 is TGTGCCAGCAGCGCGGACAGGGGGTACTATGGCTACACCTTC. V is TRBV28 and J is TRBJ1-2; 10 positions match TRBD1. Germline trimming cut 6 bases from V and 3 bases from J; bases unmatched to any gene: 4. The length of the CDR3 is 14 residues. CDR1 MDHEN and CDR2 SYDVKM come from the germline V gene.

This rearrangement joins TRBV19 to TRBJ2-7; the match to TRBD1 covers 10 bases. CDR1 is LNHDA and CDR2 is SQIVND in the germline V gene (reference sequence). After removal of 1 base from V and 3 bases from J, the junction contained 3 bases not matched to a gene. The CDR3 runs 15 residues. In DNA, the CDR3 is TGTGCCAGTAGTATAGGGGGACAGGGGCTCTACGAGCAGTACTTC. It translates to CASSIGGQGLYEQYF.

The chain links TRBV11-1 to TRBJ1-1; D is possibly TRBD1 (6 bases). V was pared by 2 bases and J by 6 bases, with 16 bases between. Germline V lookup: CDR1 SGHAT, CDR2 FQDESV (reference sequence). This CDR3 contains 15 residues. In nucleotides, the CDR3 is TGTGCCAGCAGCTTATTCCGGACCGAGGGGGCTGAAGCTTTCTTT. The encoded protein is CASSLFRTEGAEAFF.

This clone has just a few counts. The chain recombines TRBV29-1 with TRBJ2-3; D is uncertain. V lost 4 bases and J lost 0, with 11 bases in between. This CDR3 has 14 amino acids. Looked up from germline, CDR1 is SQVTM and CDR2 is ANQGSEA. The CDR3 DNA follows: TGCAGCGTTGCGGCAGGCCATAGCACAGATACGCAGTATTTT. It translates to CSVAAGHSTDTQYF.

This sequence joins TRBV29-1 and TRBJ1-1; 8 bases match TRBD1. This CDR3 has 14 amino acids. V lost 3 bases, J lost 2 bases, and 5 bases stayed unmatched. The germline gives CDR1 SQVTM, CDR2 ANQGSEA. CDR3 sequence: CSVDTGTGNTEAFF. The DNA of the CDR3 is TGCAGCGTTGATACCGGGACAGGTAACACTGAAGCTTTCTTT.

This chain joins TRBV9 and TRBJ2-7, with D perhaps TRBD2 (6 bases). Germline V CDR1 and CDR2: SGDLS, YYNGEE. The CDR3 has 16 amino acids. The V end lost 4 bases, the J end lost 0 bases, and 17 bases lay between the germline ends. This chain's CDR3 is CASSPGRGGFSYEQYF. Written as DNA, the CDR3 is TGTGCCAGCAGCCCCGGGCGGGGCGGCTTCTCCTACGAGCAGTACTTC. Based on the CDR3 plus reference TRBV9 and TRBJ2-7, the full variable domain is DSGVTQTPKHLITATGQRVTLRCSPRSGDLSVYWYQQSLDQGLQFLIQYYNGEERAKGNILERFSAQQFPDLHSELNLSSLELGDSALYFCASSPGRGGFSYEQYFGPGTRLTVT.

J is TRBJ1-1 and V is TRBV9, with D possibly TRBD1 on 6 matching bases. V gave up 7 bases and J gave up 1 base, with 11 bases separating them. Germline values: CDR1 SGDLS, CDR2 YYNGEE. The CDR3 is 13 amino acids. The CDR3 coding sequence is TGTGCCAGCGGAAAACAGGGGAACACTGAAGCTTTCTTT. Amino acids: CASGKQGNTEAFF. The whole variable domain, filled in from reference TRBV9 and TRBJ1-1, reads DSGVTQTPKHLITATGQRVTLRCSPRSGDLSVYWYQQSLDQGLQFLIQYYNGEERAKGNILERFSAQQFPDLHSELNLSSLELGDSALYFCASGKQGNTEAFFGQGTRLTVV.